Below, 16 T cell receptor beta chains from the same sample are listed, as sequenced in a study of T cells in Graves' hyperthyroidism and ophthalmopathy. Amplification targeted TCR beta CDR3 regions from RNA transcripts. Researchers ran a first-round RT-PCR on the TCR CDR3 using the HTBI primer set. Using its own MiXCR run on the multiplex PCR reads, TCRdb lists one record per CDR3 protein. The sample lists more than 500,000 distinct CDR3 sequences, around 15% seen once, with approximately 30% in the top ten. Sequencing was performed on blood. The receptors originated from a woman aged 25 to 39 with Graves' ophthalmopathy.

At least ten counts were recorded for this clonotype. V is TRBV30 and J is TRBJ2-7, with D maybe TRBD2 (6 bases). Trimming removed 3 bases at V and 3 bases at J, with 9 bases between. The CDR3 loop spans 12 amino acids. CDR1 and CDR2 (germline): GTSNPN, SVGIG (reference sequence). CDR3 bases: TGTGCCTGGAGACGGGGAGGCTACGAGCAGTACTTC. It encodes CAWRRGGYEQYF.

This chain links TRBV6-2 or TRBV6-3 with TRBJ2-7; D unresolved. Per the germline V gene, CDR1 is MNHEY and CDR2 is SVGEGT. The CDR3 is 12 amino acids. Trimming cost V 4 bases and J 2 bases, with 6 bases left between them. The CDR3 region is CASSSHAYEQYF. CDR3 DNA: TGTGCCAGCAGTTCTCACGCCTACGAGCAGTACTTC.

CDR3 in DNA: TGCAGTGCAAACCAGGGACAGGTCGGGGGGCGGGAGCCCCAGCATTTT. This codes for CSANQGQVGGREPQHF. The J gene is TRBJ1-5, the V gene TRBV20-1, with TRBD1 matching 8 bases. The J segment lost 8 bases and the V segment lost 6 bases, leaving 18 bases of the junction unmatched. The germline gives CDR1 DFQATT, CDR2 SNEGSKA (reference sequence). The CDR3 runs 16 residues.

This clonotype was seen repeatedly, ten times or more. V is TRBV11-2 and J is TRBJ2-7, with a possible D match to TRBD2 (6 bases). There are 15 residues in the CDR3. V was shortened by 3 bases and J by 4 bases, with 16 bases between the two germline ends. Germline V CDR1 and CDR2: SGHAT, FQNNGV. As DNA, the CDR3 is TGTGCCAGCAGCTTTAACGGGGGTGGGATTTACGAGCAGTACTTC. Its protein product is CASSFNGGGIYEQYF.

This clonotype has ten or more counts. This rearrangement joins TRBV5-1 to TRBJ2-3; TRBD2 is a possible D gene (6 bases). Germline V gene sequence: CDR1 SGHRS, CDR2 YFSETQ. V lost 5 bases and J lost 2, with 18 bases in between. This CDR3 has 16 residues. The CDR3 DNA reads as TGCGCCAGCAGGAATGGTGGGAGGCCCCCCACAGATACGCAGTATTTT. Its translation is CASRNGGRPPTDTQYF.

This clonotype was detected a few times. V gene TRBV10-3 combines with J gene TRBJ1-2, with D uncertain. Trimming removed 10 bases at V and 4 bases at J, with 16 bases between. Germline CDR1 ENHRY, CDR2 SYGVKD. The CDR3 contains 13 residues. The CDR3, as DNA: TGTGCCACCGCGGACGACCGGCTCTATGGCTACACCTTC. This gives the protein CATADDRLYGYTF.

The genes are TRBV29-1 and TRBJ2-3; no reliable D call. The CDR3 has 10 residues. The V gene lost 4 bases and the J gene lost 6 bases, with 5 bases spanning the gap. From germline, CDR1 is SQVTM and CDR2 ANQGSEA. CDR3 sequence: CSVGVDTQYF. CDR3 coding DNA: TGCAGCGTTGGGGTTGATACGCAGTATTTT.

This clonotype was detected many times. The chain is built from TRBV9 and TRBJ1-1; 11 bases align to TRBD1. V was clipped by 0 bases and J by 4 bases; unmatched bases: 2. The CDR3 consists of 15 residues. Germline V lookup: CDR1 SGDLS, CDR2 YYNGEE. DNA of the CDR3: TGTGCCAGCAGCGTAGAGGGACAGGGGGGCACTGAAGCTTTCTTT. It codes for CASSVEGQGGTEAFF.

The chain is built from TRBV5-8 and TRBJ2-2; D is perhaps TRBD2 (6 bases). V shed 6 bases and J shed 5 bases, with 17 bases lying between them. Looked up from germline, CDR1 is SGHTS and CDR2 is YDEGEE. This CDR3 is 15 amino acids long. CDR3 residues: CASTRPGLGTGELFF. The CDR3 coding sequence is TGTGCCAGCACTCGACCGGGACTGGGGACCGGGGAGCTGTTTTTT.

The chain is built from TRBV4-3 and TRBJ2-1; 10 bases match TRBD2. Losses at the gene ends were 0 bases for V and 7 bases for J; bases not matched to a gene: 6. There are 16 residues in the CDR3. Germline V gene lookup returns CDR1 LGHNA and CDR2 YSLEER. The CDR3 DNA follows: TGCGCCAGCAGCCAAGATCCTAGCGGGAGAGGGAATGAGCAGTTCTTC. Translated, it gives CASSQDPSGRGNEQFF.

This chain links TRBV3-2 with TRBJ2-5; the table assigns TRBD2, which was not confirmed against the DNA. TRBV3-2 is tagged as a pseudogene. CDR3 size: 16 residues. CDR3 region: CASSQLRTSGTETQYF. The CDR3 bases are TGTGCCAGCAGCCAACTTCGGACTAGCGGGACAGAGACCCAGTACTTC.

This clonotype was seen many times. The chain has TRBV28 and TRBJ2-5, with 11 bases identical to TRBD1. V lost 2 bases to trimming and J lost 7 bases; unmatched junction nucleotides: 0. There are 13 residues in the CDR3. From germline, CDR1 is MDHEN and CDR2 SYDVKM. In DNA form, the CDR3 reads TGTGCCAGCAGTTTAGGGACAGGGGGGACCCAGTACTTC. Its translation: CASSLGTGGTQYF.

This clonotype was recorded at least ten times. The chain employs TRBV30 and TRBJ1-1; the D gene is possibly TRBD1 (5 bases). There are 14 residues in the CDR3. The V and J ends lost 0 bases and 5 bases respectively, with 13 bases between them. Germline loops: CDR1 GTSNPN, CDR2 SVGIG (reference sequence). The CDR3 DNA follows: TGTGCCTGGAGTGTACTCCGGGGGAAAACTGAAGCTTTCTTT. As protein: CAWSVLRGKTEAFF.

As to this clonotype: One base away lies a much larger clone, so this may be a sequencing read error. Here the CDR3 reads CACSLASGRFNEQFF. In DNA form, the CDR3 reads TGTGCCTGCAGTTTAGCTAGCGGGAGATTTAATGAGCAGTTCTTC. This sequence joins TRBV28 and TRBJ2-1, with TRBD2 matching over 10 bases. The CDR3 consists of 15 residues. Germline V lookup: CDR1 MDHEN, CDR2 SYDVKM.

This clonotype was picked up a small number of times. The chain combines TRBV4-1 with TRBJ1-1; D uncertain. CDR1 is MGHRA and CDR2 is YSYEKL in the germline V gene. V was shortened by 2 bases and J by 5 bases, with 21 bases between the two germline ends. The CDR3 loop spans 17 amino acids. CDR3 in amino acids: CASSQLWRAGIGTEAFF. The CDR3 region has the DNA TGCGCCAGCAGCCAACTGTGGAGGGCGGGAATTGGAACTGAAGCTTTCTTT.

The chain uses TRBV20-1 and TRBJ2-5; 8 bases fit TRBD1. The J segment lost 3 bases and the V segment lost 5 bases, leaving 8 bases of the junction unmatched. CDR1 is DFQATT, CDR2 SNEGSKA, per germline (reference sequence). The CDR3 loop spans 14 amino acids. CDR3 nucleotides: TGCAGTGCTCCTGGGGACAGGTGGGAAGAGACCCAGTACTTC. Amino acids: CSAPGDRWEETQYF.